Below are 18 T cell receptor beta chains sequenced from a single sample in a study of T cells in Graves' hyperthyroidism and ophthalmopathy. TCR beta CDR3 regions were amplified from RNA transcripts. Primed by the HTBI set, a first-round RT-PCR was run on the TCR CDR3. One entry per CDR3 protein, called by TCRdb with MiXCR from the multiplex PCR reads. The sample has 600,000 to 750,000 distinct CDR3 sequences; 17% are singletons. The material sequenced was blood. These receptors came from a man aged 45 to 65 with Graves' hyperthyroidism.

The chain uses TRBV12-3 or TRBV12-4 and TRBJ2-7, with TRBD1 matching over 9 bases. With V trimmed by 3 bases and J by 3 bases, 12 bases remained unmatched. The CDR3 has 17 residues. Here the CDR3 reads CASSFGPGQGNSYEQYF. The CDR3 coding sequence is TGTGCCAGCAGTTTTGGTCCGGGACAGGGAAATAGCTACGAGCAGTACTTC.

This clonotype occurred many times. The V and J genes are TRBV6-1 and TRBJ2-5, with D possibly TRBD2 on 5 matching bases. The CDR3 covers 16 residues. From germline, CDR1 is MNHNS and CDR2 SASEGT. Trimming removed 4 bases from V and 4 bases from J, with 19 bases in between. The CDR3 nucleotides read TGTGCCAGCAGTGCCTCGGACCTCCGAGGGAGAGAGACCCAGTACTTC. Translating gives CASSASDLRGRETQYF.

This clonotype has a single count. The V gene is TRBV12-3 or TRBV12-4, the J gene TRBJ2-7; tentatively, D is TRBD2 (6 bases). V gave up 4 bases and J gave up 3 bases, with 13 bases separating them. The length of the CDR3 is 14 residues. In DNA, the CDR3 is TGTGCCAGCAGTTCAACAGGAGGGGTCTACGAGCAGTACTTC. This translates into CASSSTGGVYEQYF.

This clonotype was picked up many times. The chain combines TRBV6-1 with TRBJ1-1; D remains ambiguous. Germline V CDR1 and CDR2: MNHNS, SASEGT. The CDR3 runs 14 residues. Trimming pared 1 base from V and 4 bases from J, leaving 10 bases between. The CDR3 DNA reads as TGTGCCAGCAGTGAAGTGGAGGGAAGCACTGAAGCTTTCTTT. This translates into CASSEVEGSTEAFF.

The chain links TRBV28 to TRBJ2-3; 9 bases line up with TRBD1. Trimming took 6 bases from V and 6 from J; bases not matched to a gene: 7. The CDR3 sequence is 14 residues long. CDR1 MDHEN and CDR2 SYDVKM come from the germline V gene. The CDR3 nucleotides read TGTGCCAGCAGCCAACAGGGGGCAGGGGATACGCAGTATTTT. This encodes CASSQQGAGDTQYF.

This clonotype was recorded many times. The genes are TRBV11-2 and TRBJ2-3; possibly TRBD2 for D (5 bases). This CDR3 is built from 16 residues. In germline, CDR1 is SGHAT, CDR2 FQNNGV. With 1 base removed from V and 2 bases from J, the gap between germline ends came to 13 bases. The CDR3 region has the DNA TGTGCCAGCAGCTTAGTTTGGGCGGGCCTCACAGATACGCAGTATTTT. It encodes CASSLVWAGLTDTQYF.

At least ten counts were recorded for this clonotype. This chain uses TRBV5-1 with TRBJ1-1; possible D gene TRBD1, 6 bases. In germline, CDR1 is SGHRS, CDR2 YFSETQ. V dropped 2 bases and J dropped 5 bases, with 16 bases sitting between them. CDR3 size: 15 residues. Written as DNA, the CDR3 is TGCGCCAGCAGCTTTGAGGGCAGGGGCATGACTGAAGCTTTCTTT. This encodes CASSFEGRGMTEAFF.

This CDR3 reads CASSFTGNGYTF. The CDR3 DNA sequence: TGTGCCAGCAGCTTCACAGGGAATGGCTACACCTTC. The chain uses TRBV7-9 and TRBJ1-2; a possible D gene is TRBD1 (6 bases). Germline CDR1 reads SEHNR; CDR2 reads FQNEAQ (reference sequence). This CDR3 has 12 residues. Trimming removed 3 bases from V and 6 bases from J, with 8 bases in between.

Many counts were recorded for this clonotype. The V gene is TRBV11-2, the J gene TRBJ2-1; TRBD2 might be the D (6 bases). The length of the CDR3 is 18 residues. Germline loops: CDR1 SGHAT, CDR2 FQNNGV. Trimming took 2 bases from V and 0 from J, leaving 17 bases between them. The CDR3 coding sequence is TGTGCCAGCAGCTTACGGTGGGCTAGCGAGAGCTCCTACAATGAGCAGTTCTTC. Translation: CASSLRWASESSYNEQFF. Looking up the rest from reference TRBV11-2 and TRBJ2-1 gives the full variable domain: EAGVAQSPRYKIIEKRQSVAFWCNPISGHATLYWYQQILGQGPKLLIQFQNNGVVDDSQLPKDRFSAERLKGVDSTLKIQPAKLEDSAVYLCASSLRWASESSYNEQFFGPGTRLTVL.

The CDR3 is CATSREDSYNEQFF. The DNA of the CDR3 is TGTGCCACCAGTCGGGAGGACTCCTACAATGAGCAGTTCTTC. The chain is built from TRBV24-1 and TRBJ2-1; 7 nucleotides line up with TRBD2. Germline trimming cut 6 bases from V and 0 bases from J; bases unmatched to any gene: 1. The CDR3 length is 14 residues. Germline lookup yields CDR1 KGHDR and CDR2 SFDVKD.

In this sample, this clonotype turned up many times. The chain is built from TRBV2 and TRBJ1-1, with D uncertain. V was clipped by 0 bases and J by 1 base, with 15 bases between them. The germline V gene encodes CDR1 SNHLY and CDR2 FYNNEI. The CDR3 has 17 residues. For the CDR3, the DNA is TGTGCCAGCAGTGAAGCGCGGCAGGCCCGAGGGAACACTGAAGCTTTCTTT. Translation: CASSEARQARGNTEAFF.

The V and J genes are TRBV10-3 and TRBJ2-5; TRBD2 aligns across 7 bases. The CDR3 length is 16 residues. After removal of 0 bases from V and 1 base from J, the junction contained 5 bases not matched to a gene. CDR1 is ENHRY and CDR2 is SYGVKD in the germline V gene. This chain's CDR3 is CAISESWGGSQETQYF. The CDR3 nucleotides read TGTGCCATCAGTGAGTCGTGGGGGGGAAGCCAAGAGACCCAGTACTTC.

This clonotype was detected ten times or more. V and J are TRBV6-1 and TRBJ2-1; 10 bases align to TRBD2. Germline V lookup: CDR1 MNHNS, CDR2 SASEGT. The CDR3 consists of 14 residues. Losses at the gene ends were 4 bases for V and 10 bases for J; bases not matched to a gene: 7. Written as DNA, the CDR3 is TGTGCCAGCAGTGGTACGGGACTAGCGCCCGAGCAGTTCTTC. It translates to CASSGTGLAPEQFF.

This clonotype was counted many times. The CDR3 loop is CASTRTPVYEQYF. Written as DNA, the CDR3 is TGTGCCAGCACCCGCACCCCAGTCTACGAGCAGTACTTC. The V call is TRBV28, the J call TRBJ2-7; D gene uncertain. From germline, CDR1 is MDHEN and CDR2 SYDVKM. Trimming removed 7 bases at V and 3 bases at J, with 13 bases between. The CDR3 has 13 amino acids.

This clonotype showed up many times. The J gene is TRBJ1-1, the V gene TRBV6-1; D unclear. The V gene's germline CDR1 is MNHNS and CDR2 SASEGT. The CDR3 is 14 residues long. Trimming stripped 5 bases from V and 5 bases from J, with 15 bases between. CDR3 in DNA: TGTGCCAGCAGTTATAAATATAGAGCAACTGAAGCTTTCTTT. The encoded protein is CASSYKYRATEAFF.

This clonotype has at least ten counts. The genes are TRBV5-1 and TRBJ1-1; a possible D gene is TRBD1 (5 bases). Germline-derived CDR1 and CDR2 are SGHRS and YFSETQ. The CDR3 length is 14 residues. V was trimmed by 8 bases and J by 4 bases, leaving 18 bases between them. This CDR3 is CARGRGYMSTEAFF. CDR3 sequence (DNA): TGCGCCAGGGGACGGGGATATATGAGCACTGAAGCTTTCTTT.

The chain links TRBV5-1 to TRBJ2-5; 8 positions match TRBD1. The CDR3 spans 15 residues. Germline CDR1 SGHRS, CDR2 YFSETQ. The ends lost 2 bases at V and 7 bases at J; junction bases unmatched: 10. The CDR3 loop is CASSFDGTGKATQYF. In nucleotides, the CDR3 is TGCGCCAGCAGCTTCGACGGGACAGGAAAAGCGACCCAGTACTTC.

This clonotype was detected many times. J is TRBJ1-1 and V is TRBV6-1; D is undetermined. Trimming left V 3 bases short and J 3 bases short, with 8 bases between. This CDR3 has 13 residues. Germline-derived CDR1 and CDR2 are MNHNS and SASEGT. CDR3 loop: CASSEPRDTEAFF. CDR3 nucleotide sequence: TGTGCCAGCAGTGAGCCGAGGGACACTGAAGCTTTCTTT.